What follows are 7 T cell receptor beta chains derived from one specimen sequenced in a study of blood T cell repertoires in COVID-19. Here immunoSEQ multiplex PCR was the method, and the copy in TCRdb shows in-frame clones only, minus some. The table has around 180,000 clones, roughly 80% seen once; the top ten hold over 9.5%. Material for sequencing was PBMCs or T cells enriched from blood (not recorded which). The receptor source for this set is a man aged 45-60 years who had recovered from COVID-19.

The J gene is TRBJ2-1, the V gene TRBV2; 9 bases match TRBD2. Germline V gives CDR1 SNHLY, CDR2 FYNNEI. Trimming took 8 bases from V and 7 from J; bases not matched to a gene: 9. The CDR3 extends over 14 amino acids. CDR3 bases: TGTGCCAGCGTTCCGACTAGCGGACTAAATGAGCAGTTCTTC. This sequence encodes CASVPTSGLNEQFF.

The chain is built from TRBV29-1 and TRBJ2-5; D may be TRBD2 (6 bases). CDR3 length: 13 residues. Per germline, CDR1 SQVTM and CDR2 ANQGSEA. The V gene lost 6 bases and the J gene lost 4 bases, with 15 bases spanning the gap. CDR3 region: CSVERHGGETQYF. CDR3 DNA: TGCAGCGTAGAAAGGCACGGGGGAGAGACCCAGTACTTC.

The J gene is TRBJ1-1, the V gene TRBV28, with TRBD1 as a possible D gene (5 bases). The germline CDR1 and CDR2 sequences are MDHEN and SYDVKM. The CDR3 is 13 residues long. V lost 5 bases and J 6 bases, leaving 13 bases between the germline ends. CDR3: CASSRVGASEAFF. Here the CDR3 DNA reads TGTGCCAGCAGTAGGGTAGGGGCTTCTGAAGCTTTCTTT.

V is TRBV7-9 and J is TRBJ1-3; D remains ambiguous. V dropped 11 bases and J dropped 2 bases, with 10 bases sitting between them. The CDR3 covers 12 residues. Germline values: CDR1 SEHNR, CDR2 FQNEAQ (reference sequence). CDR3 nucleotide sequence: TGTGCCGGAGGGTTGACTGGAAACACCATATATTTT. This codes for CAGGLTGNTIYF.

The chain has TRBV29-1 and TRBJ1-1, with 8 positions matching TRBD1. CDR3 size: 12 residues. Trimming removed 5 bases from V and 6 bases from J; junction bases left unmatched: 5. CDR1 is SQVTM, CDR2 ANQGSEA, per germline. CDR3 sequence: CSVTDRGAEAFF. The CDR3 bases are TGCAGCGTTACTGACAGGGGTGCTGAAGCTTTCTTT.

There are a few counts of this clone. The J gene is TRBJ1-1, the V gene TRBV19; 7 bases are shared with TRBD1. CDR3 length equals 16 residues. Germline CDR1 LNHDA, CDR2 SQIVND (reference sequence). J gave up 3 bases and V 5 bases, and 12 bases lay outside the gene matches. CDR3 sequence (DNA): TGTGCCAGTAGTCCCTGGGAACAGGGGCTGGACACTGAAGCTTTCTTT. This gives the protein CASSPWEQGLDTEAFF.

The chain employs TRBV2 and TRBJ2-5, with a possible D match to TRBD2 (5 bases). Germline V gene lookup returns CDR1 SNHLY and CDR2 FYNNEI. V was clipped by 4 bases and J by 2 bases, with 8 bases between them. The CDR3 is made up of 13 amino acids. The CDR3 loop reads CASSGGKQETQYF. The CDR3 bases are TGTGCCAGCAGTGGAGGGAAGCAAGAGACCCAGTACTTC.